This T cell receptor (beta chain) was recorded in a study of T cells after yellow fever vaccination. Study-level information: The authors prepared low-cell-number fractions using SMART-Seq v4 Ultra Low Input. Findings of the study overall: At 96% for CD4 and about 87% for CD8, most primary-vaccination clones showed up again after the booster.

This clonotype was counted only a few times. The target antigen is unknown. This may be a read error: a much more frequent sequence differs by one nucleotide. The CDR3 is made up of 11 amino acids. Trimming took 8 bases from V and 4 from J, leaving 6 bases between them. The germline V gene has CDR1 SEHNR and CDR2 FQNEAQ (reference sequence). Making TCR cDNA involved 5'RACE template switching, which added UMIs and a universal primer site. TCRdb redid the calling of the 5' RACE reads with MiXCR, one entry per CDR3 protein. This table has roughly 180,000 distinct CDR3 sequences, approximately 6.2% appearing once.

The sequenced sample was CD4+ T cells sorted from PBMCs, obtained on the day of the first yellow fever vaccination. The TCR was taken from a man between 18 and 29 years old who received the YFV17D yellow fever vaccine. The rearrangement links TRBV7-9 to TRBJ2-1; D unclear. This CDR3 reads CASAGYNEQFF. CDR3 nucleotides: TGTGCCAGCGCTGGGTACAATGAGCAGTTCTTC.